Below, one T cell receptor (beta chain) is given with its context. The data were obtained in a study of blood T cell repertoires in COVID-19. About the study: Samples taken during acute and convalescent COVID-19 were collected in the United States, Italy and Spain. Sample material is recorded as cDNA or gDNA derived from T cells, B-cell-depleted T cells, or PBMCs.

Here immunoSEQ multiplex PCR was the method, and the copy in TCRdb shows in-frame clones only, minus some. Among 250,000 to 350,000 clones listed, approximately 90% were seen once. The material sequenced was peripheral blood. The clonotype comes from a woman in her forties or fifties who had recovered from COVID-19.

The CDR3 spells CASSRQGAGRLFF. As DNA, the CDR3 is TGTGCCAGCAGCCGTCAGGGGGCAGGAAGACTGTTTTTT. The V and J genes are TRBV6-2 or TRBV6-3 and TRBJ2-2; TRBD1 matches 8 bases. V shed 6 bases and J 14 bases; nucleotides not matched to a gene: 11. CDR1 and CDR2 from the germline V gene are MNHEY and SVGEGT. There are 13 residues in the CDR3.